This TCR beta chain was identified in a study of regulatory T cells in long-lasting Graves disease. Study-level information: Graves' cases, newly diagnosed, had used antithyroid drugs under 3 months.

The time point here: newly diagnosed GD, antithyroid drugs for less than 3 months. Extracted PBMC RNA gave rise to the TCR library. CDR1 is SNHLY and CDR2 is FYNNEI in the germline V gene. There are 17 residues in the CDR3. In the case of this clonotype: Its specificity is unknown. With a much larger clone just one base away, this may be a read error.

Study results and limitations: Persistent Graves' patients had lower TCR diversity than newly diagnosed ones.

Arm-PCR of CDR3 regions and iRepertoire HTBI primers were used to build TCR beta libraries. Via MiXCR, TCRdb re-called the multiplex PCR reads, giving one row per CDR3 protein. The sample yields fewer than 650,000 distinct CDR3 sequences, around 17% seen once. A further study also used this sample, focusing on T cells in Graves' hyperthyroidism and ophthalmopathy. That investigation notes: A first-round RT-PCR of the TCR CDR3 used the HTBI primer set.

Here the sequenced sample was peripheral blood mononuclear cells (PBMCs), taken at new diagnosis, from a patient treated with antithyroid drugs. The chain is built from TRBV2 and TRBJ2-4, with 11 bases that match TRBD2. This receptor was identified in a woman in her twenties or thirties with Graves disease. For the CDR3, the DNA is TGTGCCAGCAGTGATGGGCGTAGCGGGAGGGCCAAAAACATTCGGTACTTC. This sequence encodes CASSDGRSGRAKNIRYF.